The 2 T cell receptor beta chains presented below share a single source sample, sequenced in a study of cytomegalovirus exposure and HLA in healthy donors. Use of 60 Vbeta and 13 Jbeta primers characterized the PCR. Here immunoSEQ multiplex PCR was the method, and the copy in TCRdb shows in-frame clones only, minus some. This table holds 68,000 or so clones. The sequenced sample consisted of PBMCs. These receptors were collected from a boy under 18 in good health and CMV-seronegative.

The J gene is TRBJ2-2, the V gene TRBV6-5; D perhaps matches TRBD2 (5 bases). The CDR3 contains 15 residues. Germline V gene data show CDR1 as MNHEY and CDR2 as SVGAGI. Trimming took off 0 bases at V and 6 bases at J, with 11 bases between the two ends. The CDR3 coding sequence is TGTGCCAGCAGTTACTCCGACTACCTCTCCGGGGAGCTGTTTTTT. Translated: CASSYSDYLSGELFF.

This rearrangement joins TRBV2 to TRBJ2-5; 8 bases are a match to TRBD1. Losses at the gene ends were 6 bases for V and 4 bases for J; bases not matched to a gene: 7. CDR1 is SNHLY and CDR2 is FYNNEI in the germline V gene. The CDR3 length is 14 residues. The CDR3 reads CASSSGQGRETQYF. The CDR3 nucleotides are TGTGCCAGCAGCTCCGGACAGGGACGAGAGACCCAGTACTTC.